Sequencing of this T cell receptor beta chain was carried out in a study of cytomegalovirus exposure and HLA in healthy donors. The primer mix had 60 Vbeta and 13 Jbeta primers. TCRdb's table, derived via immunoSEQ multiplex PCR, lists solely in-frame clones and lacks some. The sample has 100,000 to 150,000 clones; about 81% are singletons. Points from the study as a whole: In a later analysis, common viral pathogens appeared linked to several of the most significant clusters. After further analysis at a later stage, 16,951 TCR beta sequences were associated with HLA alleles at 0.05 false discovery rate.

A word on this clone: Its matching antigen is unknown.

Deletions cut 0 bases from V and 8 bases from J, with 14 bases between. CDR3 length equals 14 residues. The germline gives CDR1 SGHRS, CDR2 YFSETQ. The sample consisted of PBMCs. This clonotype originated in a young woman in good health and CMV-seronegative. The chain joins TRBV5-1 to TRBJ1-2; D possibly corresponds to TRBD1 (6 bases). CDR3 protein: CASSLVSGDSGYTF. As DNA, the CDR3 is TGCGCCAGCAGCTTGGTGTCAGGGGATTCCGGCTACACCTTC.